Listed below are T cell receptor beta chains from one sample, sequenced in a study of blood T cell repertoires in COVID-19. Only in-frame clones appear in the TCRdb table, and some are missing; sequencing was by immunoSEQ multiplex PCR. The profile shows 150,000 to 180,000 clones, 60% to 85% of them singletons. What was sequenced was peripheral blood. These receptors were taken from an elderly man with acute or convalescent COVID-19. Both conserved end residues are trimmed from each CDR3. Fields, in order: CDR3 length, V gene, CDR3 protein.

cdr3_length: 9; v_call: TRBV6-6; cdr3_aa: ASRTRETQY
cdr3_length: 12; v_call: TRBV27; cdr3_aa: ASSLRGSNQPQH
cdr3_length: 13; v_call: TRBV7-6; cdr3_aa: ASSRGQGANTEAF
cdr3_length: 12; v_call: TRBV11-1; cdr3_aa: ASRGQGDGSPLH
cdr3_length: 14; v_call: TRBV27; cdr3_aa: ASSLSFRLYNSPLH
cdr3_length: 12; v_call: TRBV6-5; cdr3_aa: ASSLEVGNQPQH
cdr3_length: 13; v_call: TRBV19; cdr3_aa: ASGAGILSGNTIY
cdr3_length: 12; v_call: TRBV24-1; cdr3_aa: ATSDWGGRDTQY
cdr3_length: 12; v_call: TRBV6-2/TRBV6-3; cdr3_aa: ASSYRWNTGELF
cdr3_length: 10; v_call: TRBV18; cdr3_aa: ASSPGQGGYT
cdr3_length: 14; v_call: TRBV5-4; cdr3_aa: ASSSRRVAQTHEQF
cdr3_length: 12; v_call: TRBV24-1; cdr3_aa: ATSAVGPTDTQY
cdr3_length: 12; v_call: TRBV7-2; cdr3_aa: ASSSTQGNYGYT
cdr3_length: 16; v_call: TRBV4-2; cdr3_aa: ASSQVSASGGLGNIQY
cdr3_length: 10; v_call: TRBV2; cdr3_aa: ASSAGGSTSS
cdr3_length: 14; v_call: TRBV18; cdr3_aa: ASSPPDRASSYEQY